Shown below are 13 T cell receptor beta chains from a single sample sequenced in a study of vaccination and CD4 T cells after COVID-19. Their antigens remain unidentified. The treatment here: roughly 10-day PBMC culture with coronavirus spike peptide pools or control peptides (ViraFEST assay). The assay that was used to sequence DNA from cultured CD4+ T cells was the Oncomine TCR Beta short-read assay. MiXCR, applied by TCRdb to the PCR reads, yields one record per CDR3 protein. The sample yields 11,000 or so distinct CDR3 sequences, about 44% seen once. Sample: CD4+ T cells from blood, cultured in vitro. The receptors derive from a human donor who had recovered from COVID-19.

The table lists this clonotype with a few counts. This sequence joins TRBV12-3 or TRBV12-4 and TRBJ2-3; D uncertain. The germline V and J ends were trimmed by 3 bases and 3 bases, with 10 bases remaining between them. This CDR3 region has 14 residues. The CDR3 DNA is TGTGCCAGCAGTTTGTCAGCCCGGACAGATACGCAGTATTTT. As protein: CASSLSARTDTQYF.

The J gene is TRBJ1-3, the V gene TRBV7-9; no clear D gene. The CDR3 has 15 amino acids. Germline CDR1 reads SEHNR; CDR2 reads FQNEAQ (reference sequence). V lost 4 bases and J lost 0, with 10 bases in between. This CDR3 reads CASSSEALSGNTIYF. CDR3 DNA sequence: TGTGCCAGCAGCTCCGAGGCCCTCTCTGGAAACACCATATATTTT.

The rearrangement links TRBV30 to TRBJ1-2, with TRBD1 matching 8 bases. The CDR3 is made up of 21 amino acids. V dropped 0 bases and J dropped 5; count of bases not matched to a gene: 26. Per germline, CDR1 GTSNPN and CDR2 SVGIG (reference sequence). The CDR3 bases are TGTGCCTGGAGTGTACTAGGGAGTTTCCTTGACGGGCAGGGGGCGCCTTATGGCTACACCTTC. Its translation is CAWSVLGSFLDGQGAPYGYTF.

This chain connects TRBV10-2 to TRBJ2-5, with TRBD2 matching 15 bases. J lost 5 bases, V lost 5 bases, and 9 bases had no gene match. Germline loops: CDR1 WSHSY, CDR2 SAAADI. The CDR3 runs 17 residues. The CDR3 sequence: CASSTGLAGGSRETQYF. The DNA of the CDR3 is TGCGCCAGCAGTACGGGACTAGCGGGGGGAAGTAGGGAGACCCAGTACTTC.

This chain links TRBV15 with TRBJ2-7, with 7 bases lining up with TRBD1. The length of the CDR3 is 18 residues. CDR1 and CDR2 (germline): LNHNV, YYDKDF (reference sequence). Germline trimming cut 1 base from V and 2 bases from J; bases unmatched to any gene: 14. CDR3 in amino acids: CATSRVPPGQVDPYEQYF. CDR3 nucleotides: TGTGCCACCAGCAGAGTGCCCCCCGGACAGGTAGACCCCTACGAGCAGTACTTC.

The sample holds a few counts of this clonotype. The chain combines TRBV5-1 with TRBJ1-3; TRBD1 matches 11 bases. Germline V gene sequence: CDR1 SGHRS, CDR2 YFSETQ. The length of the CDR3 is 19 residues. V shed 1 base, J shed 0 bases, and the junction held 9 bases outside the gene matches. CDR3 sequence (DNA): TGCGCCAGCAGCTTGAGGGGACAGGGGGTACTCACCTCTGGAAACACCATATATTTT. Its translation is CASSLRGQGVLTSGNTIYF.

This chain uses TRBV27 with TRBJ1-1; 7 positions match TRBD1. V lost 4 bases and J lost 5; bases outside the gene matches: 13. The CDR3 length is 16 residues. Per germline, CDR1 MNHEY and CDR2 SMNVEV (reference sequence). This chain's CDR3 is CASSSYRGLGGTEAFF. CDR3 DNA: TGTGCCAGCAGTTCATACAGGGGATTGGGGGGGACTGAAGCTTTCTTT.

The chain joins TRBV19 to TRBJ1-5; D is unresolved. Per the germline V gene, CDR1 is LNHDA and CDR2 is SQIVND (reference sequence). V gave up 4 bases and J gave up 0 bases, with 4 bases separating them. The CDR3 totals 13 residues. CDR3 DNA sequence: TGTGCCAGTAGTAAAGATAGCAATCAGCCCCAGCATTTT. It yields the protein CASSKDSNQPQHF.

The CDR3 sequence: CASSVLTGNTIYF. CDR3 DNA sequence: TGTGCCAGCAGTGTTCTTACGGGAAACACCATATATTTT. V and J are TRBV6-4 and TRBJ1-3; unclear D gene. This CDR3 has 13 residues. Germline loops: CDR1 MRHNA, CDR2 SNTAGT. Trimming left V 4 bases short and J 4 bases short, with 8 bases between.

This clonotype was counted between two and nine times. CDR3 in amino acids: CSAAEERGWQETQYF. CDR3 in DNA: TGCAGTGCCGCCGAGGAGCGGGGGTGGCAAGAGACCCAGTACTTC. The rearrangement links TRBV20-1 to TRBJ2-5; 8 bases are shared with TRBD2. In germline, CDR1 is DFQATT, CDR2 SNEGSKA (reference sequence). The CDR3 length is 15 residues. With V trimmed by 6 bases and J by 2 bases, 11 bases remained unmatched.

The chain's CDR3 is CASSVGGGAGYGYTF. The CDR3 nucleotides are TGTGCCAGCAGCGTAGGGGGGGGCGCCGGCTATGGCTACACCTTC. The chain combines TRBV9 with TRBJ1-2; tentative D call: TRBD1 (6 bases). Germline-derived CDR1 and CDR2 are SGDLS and YYNGEE. This CDR3 has 15 residues. Trimming stripped 0 bases from V and 4 bases from J, with 13 bases between.

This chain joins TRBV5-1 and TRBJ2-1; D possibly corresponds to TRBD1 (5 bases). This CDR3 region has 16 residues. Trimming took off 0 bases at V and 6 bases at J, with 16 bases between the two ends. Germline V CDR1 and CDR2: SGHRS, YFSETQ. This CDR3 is CASSLVAGLGGNEQFF. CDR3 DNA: TGCGCCAGCAGCTTGGTCGCAGGGCTAGGTGGCAATGAGCAGTTCTTC.

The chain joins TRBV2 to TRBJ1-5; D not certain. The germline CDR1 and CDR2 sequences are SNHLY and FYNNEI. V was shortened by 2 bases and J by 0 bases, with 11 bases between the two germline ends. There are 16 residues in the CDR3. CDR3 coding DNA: TGTGCCAGCAGTGAACGAACAGTTTATAGCAATCAGCCCCAGCATTTT. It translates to CASSERTVYSNQPQHF.